This T cell receptor beta chain came from a study of PD-1 blockade in classical Hodgkin lymphoma. Points from the study as a whole: Patients with a complete response exhibited baseline diversity comparable to newly diagnosed patients.

Autologous stem cell transplantation was followed by relapse in every patient, and brentuximab vedotin exposure varied. As concerns this clone: Its antigen is currently unknown.

The repertoire was sequenced with immunoSEQ multiplex PCR; TCRdb's copy has only in-frame clones and lacks some. Among tens of thousands of clones listed, 81% were seen once. J gave up 3 bases and V 0 bases, and 5 bases lay outside the gene matches. The germline V gene encodes CDR1 KGHSH and CDR2 LQKENI. This CDR3 region has 16 residues. This receptor was obtained from a human donor with classical Hodgkin lymphoma. V gene TRBV18 combines with J gene TRBJ2-5; TRBD1 matches 9 bases. Here the sequenced sample was peripheral blood mononuclear cells (PBMCs), taken at baseline. The CDR3 DNA is TGTGCCAGCTCACCACCGAACAGGGGGCGCGAAGAGACCCAGTACTTC. As protein: CASSPPNRGREETQYF.